A single TCR beta chain is shown here with its context. V lost 0 bases and J lost 9, with 14 bases in between. This CDR3 comprises 14 residues. Germline CDR1 MGHRA, CDR2 YSYEKL. Assay: immunoSEQ multiplex PCR; the TCRdb copy retains only in-frame clones and omits some. The table lists about 130,000 clones, 84% of them singletons. The record originates from a study of T cell responses to AZD1222 COVID-19 vaccine. The chain couples TRBV4-1 to TRBJ1-2; maybe TRBD1 (5 bases). This clonotype originated in an adult in good health. The sequencing here drew on peripheral blood, taken on day 0 of AZD1222 vaccination. The CDR3 sequence: CASSQDRVNSRYTF. The CDR3 region has the DNA TGCGCCAGCAGCCAAGACAGGGTAAATAGTCGCTACACCTTC.